Detailed here is one TCR beta chain. The antigen remains undetermined. This sample was included in a study of shared clonotypes between healthy human individuals. General study points: Against clonotypes common to all four donors, non-shared ones had lower generation probabilities. The study found roughly 5.3% of naive CD4 clonotypes shared across a handful of donors. Incompleteness in sorted-subset sequencing, despite large depth, was shown by rarefaction. What naive subsets generally showed was a larger estimated richness than memory subsets showed.

TCRdb's copy holds only in-frame clones and misses some; the assay was immunoSEQ multiplex PCR. The sample carries millions of clones, roughly nine tenths recorded once. Germline V CDR1 and CDR2: SNHLY, FYNNEI. Trimming took 6 bases from V and 1 from J, leaving 9 bases between them. CDR3 length: 13 residues. The sample taken for sequencing was naive CD4+ T cells sorted from blood. The sample's subset: CD45RA+ positively selected. This clonotype originated in a man between 18 and 35 years old in good health. The V call is TRBV2, the J call TRBJ2-5; D may be TRBD1 (5 bases). The CDR3 DNA reads TGTGCCAGCAGGACAGATATCCAAGAGACCCAGTACTTC. Translating it yields CASRTDIQETQYF.